This TCR beta chain was identified during a study of shared clonotypes between healthy human individuals. Overall study results and limits: Unshared clonotypes carried lower generation probabilities than those common to all four donors. An anticipated effect of sequencing depth on clonotype sharing among donors was recognized.

From germline, CDR1 is MNHNY and CDR2 SVGAGI (reference sequence). V shed 6 bases and J shed 0 bases, with 11 bases lying between them. This CDR3 contains 15 residues. TCRdb's copy holds only in-frame clones and misses some; the assay was immunoSEQ multiplex PCR. Of around 1.4 million clones in the sample, just under 99% are singletons; the top ten hold about 0.35%. Worth noting for this clone: Its cognate antigen is unknown.

Sequenced input: naive CD4+ T cells sorted from blood. As for subset: CD45RA+ positively selected. This TCR derives from a man aged 25 to 45 in good health. The chain has TRBV6-6 and TRBJ1-4, with D hard to call. CDR3 amino acids: CASRNDGTTNEKLFF. Written as DNA, the CDR3 is TGTGCCAGCAGAAACGACGGTACAACTAATGAAAAACTGTTTTTT.